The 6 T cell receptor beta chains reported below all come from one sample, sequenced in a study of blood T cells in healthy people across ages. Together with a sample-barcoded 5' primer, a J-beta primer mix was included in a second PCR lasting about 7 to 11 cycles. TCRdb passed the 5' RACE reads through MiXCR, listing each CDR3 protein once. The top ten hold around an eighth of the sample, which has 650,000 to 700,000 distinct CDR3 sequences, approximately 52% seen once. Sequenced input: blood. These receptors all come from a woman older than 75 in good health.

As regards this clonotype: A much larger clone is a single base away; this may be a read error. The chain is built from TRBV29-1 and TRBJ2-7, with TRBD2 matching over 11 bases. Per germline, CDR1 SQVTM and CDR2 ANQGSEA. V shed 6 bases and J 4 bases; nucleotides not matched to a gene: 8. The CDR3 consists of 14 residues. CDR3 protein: CSVSAGTSGYEQYF. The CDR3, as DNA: TGCAGCGTCTCGGCCGGGACTAGCGGTTACGAGCAGTACTTC.

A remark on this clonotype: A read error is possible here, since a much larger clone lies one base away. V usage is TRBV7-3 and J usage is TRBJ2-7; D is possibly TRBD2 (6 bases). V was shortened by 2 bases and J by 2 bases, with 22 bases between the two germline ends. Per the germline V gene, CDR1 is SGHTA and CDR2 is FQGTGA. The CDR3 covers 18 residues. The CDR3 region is CASSLDGHRAGITYEQYF. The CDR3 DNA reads TGTGCCAGCAGCTTAGACGGCCATCGAGCGGGCATTACCTACGAGCAGTACTTC. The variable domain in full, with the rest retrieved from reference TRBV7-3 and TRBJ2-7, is GAGVSQTPSNKVTEKGKYVELRCDPISGHTALYWYRQSLGQGPEFLIYFQGTGAADDSGLPNDRFFAVRPEGSVSTLKIQRTERGDSAVYLCASSLDGHRAGITYEQYFGPGTRLTVT.

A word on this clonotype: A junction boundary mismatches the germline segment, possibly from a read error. The CDR3 protein is CASRGDGTSGGLYNGQFF. DNA for the CDR3: TGTGCCAGCAGAGGTGATGGGACTAGCGGAGGACTTTACAATGGGCAGTTCTTC. V is TRBV25-1 and J is TRBJ2-1, with 11 bases that match TRBD2. CDR1 and CDR2 from the germline V gene are MGHDK and SYGVNS. The CDR3 has 18 residues. The variable domain in full, with the rest retrieved from reference TRBV25-1 and TRBJ2-1, is EADIYQTPRYLVIGTGKKITLECSQTMGHDKMYWYQQDPGMELHLIHYSYGVNSTEKGDLSSESTVSRIRTEHFPLTLESARPSHTSQYLCASRGDGTSGGLYNGQFFGPGTRLTVL.

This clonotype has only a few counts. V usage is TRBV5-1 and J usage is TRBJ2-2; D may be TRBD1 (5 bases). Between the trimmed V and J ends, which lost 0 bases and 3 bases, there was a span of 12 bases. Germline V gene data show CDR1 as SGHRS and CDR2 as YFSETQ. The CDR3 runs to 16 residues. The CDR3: CASSLGFRADTGELFF. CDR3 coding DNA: TGCGCCAGCAGCTTGGGATTCAGGGCGGACACCGGGGAGCTGTTTTTT.

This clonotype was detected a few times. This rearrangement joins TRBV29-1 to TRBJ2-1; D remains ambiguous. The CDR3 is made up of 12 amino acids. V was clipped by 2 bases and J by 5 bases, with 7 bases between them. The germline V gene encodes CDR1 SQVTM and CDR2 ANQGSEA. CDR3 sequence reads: CSVEIRDNEQFF. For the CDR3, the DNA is TGCAGCGTTGAAATCCGCGACAATGAGCAGTTCTTC.

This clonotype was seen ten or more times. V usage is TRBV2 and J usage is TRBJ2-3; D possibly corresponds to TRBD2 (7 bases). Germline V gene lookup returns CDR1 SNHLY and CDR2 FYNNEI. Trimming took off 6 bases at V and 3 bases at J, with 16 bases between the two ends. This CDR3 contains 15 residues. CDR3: CASSKQGGRTDTQYF. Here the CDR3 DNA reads TGTGCCAGCAGCAAACAGGGAGGGCGGACAGATACGCAGTATTTT.